The 24 T cell receptor beta chains reported below all come from one sample, sequenced in a study of molecular identifiers for immune sequencing clone quantification. TCRdb used MiXCR to reprocess the PCR reads, holding one entry per CDR3 protein. Of roughly 100,000 distinct CDR3 sequences in the sample, 35% were seen once. Sample: naive CD8+ T cells from blood, with Jurkat cell RNA spiked in. Sample subset: FACS-sorted CD8+CD4-CCR7+CD45RA+ naive T cells. The receptors stem from a human donor in good health. Some libraries in this study had Jurkat cell RNA spiked in.

With regard to this clonotype: A read error may account for a junction end that differs from germline. This chain uses TRBV9 with TRBJ1-1; tentatively, D is TRBD1 (5 bases). CDR1 and CDR2 from the germline V gene are SGDLS and YYNGEE. This CDR3 contains 14 residues. This chain's CDR3 is CASSVGEGVTEVFF. The CDR3 DNA follows: TGTGCCAGCAGCGTGGGGGAGGGTGTGACTGAAGTTTTCTTT. Full variable domain (missing parts from reference TRBV9 and TRBJ1-1): DSGVTQTPKHLITATGQRVTLRCSPRSGDLSVYWYQQSLDQGLQFLIQYYNGEERAKGNILERFSAQQFPDLHSELNLSSLELGDSALYFCASSVGEGVTEVFFGQGTRLTVV.

This clonotype was observed a handful of times. V is TRBV7-9 and J is TRBJ2-3, with unresolved D. The CDR3 totals 15 residues. Trimming cost V 1 base and J 2 bases, with 10 bases left between them. Germline CDR1 SEHNR, CDR2 FQNEAQ (reference sequence). CDR3 region: CASSLGRQDTDTQYF. The CDR3 DNA reads as TGTGCCAGCAGCTTAGGGCGTCAGGACACAGATACGCAGTATTTT.

This clonotype has ten or more counts. V is TRBV6-2 or TRBV6-3 and J is TRBJ2-7, with 8 bases fitting TRBD2. V trimming: 2 bases; J trimming: 0 bases; junction bases outside the gene matches: 0. The germline CDR1 and CDR2 sequences are MNHEY and SVGEGT. This CDR3 region has 14 residues. This CDR3 is CASSYSGSSYEQYF. Written as DNA, the CDR3 is TGTGCCAGCAGTTACAGCGGGAGCTCCTACGAGCAGTACTTC.

This clonotype appeared a few times. This chain joins TRBV11-2 and TRBJ2-3; the D gene is possibly TRBD2 (6 bases). Trimming shortened V by 0 bases and J by 4 bases, and 11 bases separated the two germline ends. The CDR3 covers 15 residues. Germline CDR1 and CDR2: SGHAT and FQNNGV. The CDR3 DNA reads as TGTGCCAGCAGCTTAGACGGGAGAGGCGCAGATACGCAGTATTTT. This codes for CASSLDGRGADTQYF.

The chain has TRBV5-6 and TRBJ2-3; 7 positions match TRBD1. The CDR3 sequence is 16 residues long. V gave up 1 base and J gave up 2 bases; unmatched junction bases: 7. Germline CDR1 and CDR2: SGHDT and YYEEEE. The CDR3: CASSLFRDSFTDTQYF. The CDR3 nucleotides are TGTGCCAGCAGCTTGTTCCGGGACAGCTTCACAGATACGCAGTATTTT.

In its sample, this clonotype was seen a few times. The rearrangement links TRBV4-3 to TRBJ2-3; D might be TRBD1 (5 bases). The CDR3 runs to 16 residues. V was pared by 0 bases and J by 0 bases, with 10 bases between. Per germline, CDR1 LGHNA and CDR2 YSLEER. CDR3 protein: CASSQDRTSSTDTQYF. CDR3 nucleotide sequence: TGCGCCAGCAGCCAAGATCGGACATCTAGCACAGATACGCAGTATTTT.

This clonotype was counted a single time. The chain employs TRBV5-4 and TRBJ2-1, with D tentatively TRBD1 (6 bases). The CDR3 sequence is 16 residues long. Germline-derived CDR1 and CDR2 are SGHNT and YYREEE (reference sequence). V was cut by 1 base and J by 8 bases, with 19 bases left in between. The CDR3: CASSLFETPSGDEQFF. As DNA, the CDR3 is TGTGCCAGCAGCTTGTTCGAGACCCCGTCAGGGGATGAGCAGTTCTTC. Full variable domain (rest looked up from reference TRBV5-4 and TRBJ2-1): ETGVTQSPTHLIKTRGQQVTLRCSSQSGHNTVSWYQQALGQGPQFIFQYYREEENGRGNFPPRFSGLQFPNYSSELNVNALELDDSALYLCASSLFETPSGDEQFFGPGTRLTVL.

Worth noting for this clonotype: A read error is possible here, since a much larger clone lies one base away. This sequence joins TRBV5-4 and TRBJ2-2; possibly TRBD1 or TRBD2 for D (5 bases each). V shed 5 bases and J shed 6 bases, with 8 bases lying between them. The CDR3 totals 12 residues. CDR1 is SGHNT and CDR2 is YYREEE in the germline V gene (reference sequence). CDR3 sequence reads: CASSRGAGELFF. The CDR3, as DNA: TGTGCCAGCAGTAGGGGAGCCGGGGAGCTGTTTTTT.

The chain carries TRBV10-3 and TRBJ2-7; a possible D gene is TRBD1 (5 bases). Germline CDR1 and CDR2: ENHRY and SYGVKD. Deletions cut 2 bases from V and 2 bases from J, with 7 bases between. CDR3 size: 13 residues. This chain's CDR3 is CAISEPDTYEQYF. As DNA, the CDR3 is TGTGCCATCAGTGAGCCGGACACCTACGAGCAGTACTTC.

This clonotype was counted ten times or more. The chain joins TRBV29-1 to TRBJ2-3, with D uncertain. Per germline, CDR1 SQVTM and CDR2 ANQGSEA. The CDR3 totals 9 residues. The ends were cut back, 4 bases at V and 6 bases at J, with 2 bases in the middle. The CDR3, as DNA: TGCAGCGTTGGTGATACGCAGTATTTT. Residues: CSVGDTQYF.

This sequence joins TRBV6-5 and TRBJ2-1; 7 bases fit TRBD1. Trimming took 2 bases from V and 7 from J; bases not matched to a gene: 8. Germline CDR1 reads MNHEY; CDR2 reads SVGAGI. The CDR3 has 15 residues. The CDR3 is CASSYVFGTDNEQFF. CDR3 bases: TGTGCCAGCAGTTACGTGTTTGGGACAGATAATGAGCAGTTCTTC.

Here the CDR3 reads CASSLTGLAGYEQYF. DNA of the CDR3: TGTGCCAGCAGCCTGACGGGACTAGCGGGTTACGAGCAGTACTTC. The genes are TRBV27 and TRBJ2-7; TRBD2 aligns across 12 bases. The trim removed 6 bases at V and 4 bases at J, leaving 7 bases unmatched. Germline loops: CDR1 MNHEY, CDR2 SMNVEV (reference sequence). The CDR3 totals 15 residues.

Regarding this clonotype: This likely comes from a read error, as the CDR3 has no conserved phenylalanine or tryptophan at its end. J is TRBJ2-3 and V is TRBV20-1, with D perhaps TRBD1 or TRBD2 (5 bases each). Germline values: CDR1 DFQATT, CDR2 SNEGSKA (reference sequence). The CDR3 loop spans 16 amino acids. Trimming left V 4 bases short and J 2 bases short, with 19 bases between. The CDR3 sequence is CSATPVRGPYTDTQYI. CDR3 DNA sequence: TGCAGTGCTACCCCGGTTCGGGGACCTTACACAGATACGCAGTATATT.

This rearrangement joins TRBV19 to TRBJ2-3, with a possible D match to TRBD2 (6 bases). The CDR3 is made up of 14 amino acids. The V and J ends lost 2 bases and 4 bases respectively, with 10 bases between them. CDR1 is LNHDA and CDR2 is SQIVND in the germline V gene (reference sequence). In DNA, the CDR3 is TGTGCCAGTAGTATAATAGCGGAGGCAGATACGCAGTATTTT. Translated: CASSIIAEADTQYF.

The sample holds many counts of this clonotype. The chain has TRBV19 and TRBJ1-1; a weak D match, TRBD1 (5 bases). CDR1 and CDR2 (germline): LNHDA, SQIVND (reference sequence). The ends were cut back, 2 bases at V and 4 bases at J, with 14 bases in the middle. CDR3 length: 15 residues. CDR3 nucleotides: TGTGCCAGTAGTATACAGGTTCTTGGGGGCACTGAAGCTTTCTTT. It yields the protein CASSIQVLGGTEAFF.

The chain's CDR3 is CASGGQGRGGNTIYF. The CDR3 DNA reads TGTGCCAGCGGTGGACAGGGAAGGGGTGGAAACACCATATATTTT. This chain links TRBV28 with TRBJ1-3, with TRBD1 matching 8 bases. The junction had 9 bases not matched to a gene; V was cut back by 8 bases and J by 3 bases. Germline values: CDR1 MDHEN, CDR2 SYDVKM. This CDR3 contains 15 residues.

On this clonotype itself: A junction end diverges from the germline sequence, so it may reflect a read error. The rearrangement uses TRBV28 and TRBJ2-3; weak D call: TRBD1 (5 bases). This CDR3 is built from 14 residues. CDR1 is MDHEN and CDR2 is SYDVKM in the germline V gene. CDR3 amino acids: CACSLGAGTDTQYF. As DNA, the CDR3 is TGTGCCTGCAGTTTAGGGGCGGGCACAGATACGCAGTATTTT.

V is TRBV18 and J is TRBJ2-7, with 7 bases aligning to TRBD2. Trimming took 1 base from V and 7 from J; bases not matched to a gene: 7. Germline CDR1 and CDR2: KGHSH and LQKENI. There are 14 residues in the CDR3. CDR3 nucleotides: TGTGCCAGCTCACCACTAGCGGGTGTGGGGGAGCAGTACTTC. Translation: CASSPLAGVGEQYF. The full variable domain, with the rest looked up from reference TRBV18 and TRBJ2-7, is NAGVMQNPRHLVRRRGQEARLRCSPMKGHSHVYWYRQLPEEGLKFMVYLQKENIIDESGMPKERFSAEFPKEGPSILRIQQVVRGDSAAYFCASSPLAGVGEQYFGPGTRLTVT.

This clonotype came up a few times. This chain links TRBV28 with TRBJ2-7; D perhaps matches TRBD1 (6 bases). There are 13 residues in the CDR3. V was pared by 4 bases and J by 3 bases, with 10 bases between. Germline V lookup: CDR1 MDHEN, CDR2 SYDVKM. The DNA for the CDR3 is TGTGCCAGCAGTTGGGTCAGGGGCTACGAGCAGTACTTC. This gives the protein CASSWVRGYEQYF.

As regards this clonotype: Since the CDR3 does not end with the conserved phenylalanine or tryptophan, this likely comes from a read error. The V call is TRBV25-1, the J call TRBJ1-1; D may be TRBD1 (6 bases). The ends were cut back, 1 base at V and 7 bases at J, with 16 bases in the middle. There are 15 residues in the CDR3. Germline V CDR1 and CDR2: MGHDK, SYGVNS. The CDR3 DNA reads TGTGCCAGCAGTGAATCCCGGGGGCGGATCAATGAAGCTTTCTAT. Protein: CASSESRGRINEAFY.

This clonotype has only a few counts. V is TRBV28 and J is TRBJ2-4; TRBD1 matches 8 bases. V gave up 5 bases and J gave up 8 bases; unmatched junction bases: 8. The length of the CDR3 is 14 residues. Germline loops: CDR1 MDHEN, CDR2 SYDVKM. CDR3 residues: CASSAETGEDIQYF. The DNA of the CDR3 is TGTGCCAGCAGTGCTGAGACAGGGGAGGACATTCAGTACTTC.

The chain is built from TRBV29-1 and TRBJ2-5; no definite D call. This CDR3 region has 13 residues. Germline V gene lookup returns CDR1 SQVTM and CDR2 ANQGSEA. V lost 3 bases and J 1 base, leaving 9 bases between the germline ends. The CDR3 nucleotides are TGCAGCGTTGATGGACCTATCCAAGAGACCCAGTACTTC. Translation: CSVDGPIQETQYF.

In this sample, this clonotype turned up a few times. J is TRBJ2-1 and V is TRBV27; TRBD2 might be the D (6 bases). V lost 3 bases and J 10 bases, leaving 13 bases between the germline ends. CDR1 MNHEY and CDR2 SMNVEV come from the germline V gene (reference sequence). The CDR3 contains 13 residues. CDR3 in DNA: TGTGCCAGCAGTTTTCTATCCCTAGCGGAGCAGTTCTTC. Translated, it gives CASSFLSLAEQFF.

The rearrangement links TRBV13 to TRBJ2-7; 11 bases are a match to TRBD2. CDR1 and CDR2 (germline): PRHDT, FYEKMQ (reference sequence). The CDR3 spans 15 residues. V lost 0 bases to trimming and J lost 7 bases; unmatched junction nucleotides: 5. This CDR3 reads CASSLGLAGEREQYF. In DNA, the CDR3 is TGTGCCAGCAGCTTAGGACTAGCGGGGGAGAGGGAGCAGTACTTC.